This T cell receptor (beta chain) is from a study of cytotoxic CD8 clonotypes in ibrutinib-treated CLL. The V segment lost 1 base and the J segment 5 bases; nucleotides outside the gene matches: 7. The length of the CDR3 is 15 residues. Germline assignment: CDR1 LGHNA and CDR2 YNFKEQ. Profiling relied on immunoSEQ multiplex PCR, and the TCRdb table lists in-frame clones only, not all of them. The table records roughly 250,000 clones, roughly 70% of them present only once. The chain recombines TRBV4-2 with TRBJ1-2; 7 bases align to TRBD1. The sequence was obtained from a human donor with chronic lymphocytic leukemia. The sequencing used PBMCs, collected after 24 months of ibrutinib treatment. The CDR3, as DNA: TGTGCCAGCAGCCAAGTAGTCCTACAGGGGTATGGCTACACCTTC. This translates into CASSQVVLQGYGYTF.